The 4 T cell receptor beta chains below come from one sample, sequenced in a study of regulatory T cells in long-lasting Graves disease. Arm-PCR with iRepertoire HTBI primers amplified the CDR3 regions for these TCR beta libraries. TCRdb used MiXCR to reprocess the multiplex PCR reads, holding one entry per CDR3 protein. The sample contains hundreds of thousands of distinct CDR3 sequences, 20% of which appear only once. Noted time point: persistent/refractory GD, antithyroid drugs over 5 years with positive TRAb. The TCR library was prepared using RNA isolated from PBMCs. Source: peripheral blood mononuclear cells (PBMCs), taken when the disease was refractory, from a patient treated with antithyroid drugs. The receptor set was obtained from a female donor with Graves disease.

This clonotype showed up many times. V usage is TRBV28 and J usage is TRBJ2-2, with D hard to call. The V gene's germline CDR1 is MDHEN and CDR2 SYDVKM. This CDR3 is 15 amino acids long. With 5 bases removed from V and 0 bases from J, the gap between germline ends came to 10 bases. CDR3 nucleotide sequence: TGTGCCAGCAGTCCACAGCCTGCGAACACCGGGGAGCTGTTTTTT. This codes for CASSPQPANTGELFF.

This clonotype has a handful of counts. The chain is built from TRBV27 and TRBJ2-7; 9 bases match TRBD2. The V and J ends lost 5 bases and 3 bases, in that order; junction bases with no gene match: 20. The CDR3 spans 19 residues. Germline assignment: CDR1 MNHEY and CDR2 SMNVEV (reference sequence). In nucleotides, the CDR3 is TGTGCCAGCAGTCCCAAGCCCCCGGGACTAGCAGTCGCTCACTACGAGCAGTACTTC. This gives the protein CASSPKPPGLAVAHYEQYF.

This chain links TRBV11-2 with TRBJ2-2; perhaps TRBD1 as D (6 bases). Trimming shortened V by 5 bases and J by 5 bases, and 18 bases separated the two germline ends. Germline V gives CDR1 SGHAT, CDR2 FQNNGV. The CDR3 runs 16 residues. The CDR3: CASSTFSGTTTGELFF. CDR3 in DNA: TGTGCCAGCAGCACATTTTCCGGGACAACTACCGGGGAGCTGTTTTTT. The full variable domain, with the rest looked up from reference TRBV11-2 and TRBJ2-2, is EAGVAQSPRYKIIEKRQSVAFWCNPISGHATLYWYQQILGQGPKLLIQFQNNGVVDDSQLPKDRFSAERLKGVDSTLKIQPAKLEDSAVYLCASSTFSGTTTGELFFGEGSRLTVL.

In its sample, this clonotype was seen many times. The CDR3 region is CAWSPDEGYTF. The CDR3 bases are TGTGCCTGGAGTCCGGACGAGGGCTACACCTTC. The V and J genes are TRBV30 and TRBJ1-2; unclear D gene. The V end was cut by 2 bases, the J end by 8 bases, with 9 bases between. Germline CDR1 and CDR2: GTSNPN and SVGIG (reference sequence). The CDR3 loop spans 11 amino acids.